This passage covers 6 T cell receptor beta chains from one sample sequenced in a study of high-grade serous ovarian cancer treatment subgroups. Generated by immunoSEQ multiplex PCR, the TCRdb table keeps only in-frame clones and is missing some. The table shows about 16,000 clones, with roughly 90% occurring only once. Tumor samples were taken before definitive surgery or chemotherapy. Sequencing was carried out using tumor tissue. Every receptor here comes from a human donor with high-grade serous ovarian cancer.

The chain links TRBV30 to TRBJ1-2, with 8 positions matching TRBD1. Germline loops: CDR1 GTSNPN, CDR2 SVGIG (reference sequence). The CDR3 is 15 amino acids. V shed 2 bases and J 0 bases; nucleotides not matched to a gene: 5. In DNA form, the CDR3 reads TGTGCCTGGAGTCCCATGGACAGGGCTAACTATGGCTACACCTTC. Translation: CAWSPMDRANYGYTF.

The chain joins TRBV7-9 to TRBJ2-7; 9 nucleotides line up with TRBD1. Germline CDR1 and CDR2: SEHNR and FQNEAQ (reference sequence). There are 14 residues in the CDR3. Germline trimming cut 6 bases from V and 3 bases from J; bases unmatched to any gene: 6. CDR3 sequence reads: CASSHTGGRYEQYF. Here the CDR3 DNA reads TGTGCCAGCAGTCATACAGGGGGCCGCTACGAGCAGTACTTC.

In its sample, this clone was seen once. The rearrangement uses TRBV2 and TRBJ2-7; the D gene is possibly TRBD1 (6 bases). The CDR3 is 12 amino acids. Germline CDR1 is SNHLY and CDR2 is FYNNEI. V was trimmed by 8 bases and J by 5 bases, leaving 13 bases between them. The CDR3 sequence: CASREEGDEQYF. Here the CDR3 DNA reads TGTGCCAGCCGGGAAGAGGGGGACGAGCAGTACTTC.

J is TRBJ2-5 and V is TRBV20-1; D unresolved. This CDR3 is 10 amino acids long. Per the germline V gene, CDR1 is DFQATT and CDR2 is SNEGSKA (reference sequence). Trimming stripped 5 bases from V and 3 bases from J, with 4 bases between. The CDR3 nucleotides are TGCAGTGCTGATAAAGAGACCCAGTACTTC. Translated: CSADKETQYF.

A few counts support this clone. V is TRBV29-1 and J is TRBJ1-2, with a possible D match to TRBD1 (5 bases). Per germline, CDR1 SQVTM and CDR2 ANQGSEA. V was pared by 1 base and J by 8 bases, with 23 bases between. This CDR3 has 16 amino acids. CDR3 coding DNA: TGCAGCGTTGAAGGGGGCGTTGGGGGAGTTTGGAGAGGCTACACCTTC. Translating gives CSVEGGVGGVWRGYTF.

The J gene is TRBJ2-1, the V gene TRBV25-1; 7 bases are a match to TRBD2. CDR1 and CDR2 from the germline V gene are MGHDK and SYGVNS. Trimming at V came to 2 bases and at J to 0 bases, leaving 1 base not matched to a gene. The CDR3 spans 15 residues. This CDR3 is CASSEVAGSYNEQFF. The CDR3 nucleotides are TGTGCCAGCAGTGAAGTAGCGGGCTCCTACAATGAGCAGTTCTTC.